These T cell receptor beta chains were read from a single sample in a study of blood T cell repertoires in COVID-19. This table comes from immunoSEQ multiplex PCR, and its TCRdb copy is limited to in-frame clones, with some not included. The table has around 330,000 clones, approximately 88% seen once; the top ten hold approximately 9%. Sequenced material: PBMCs or T cells enriched from blood (not recorded which). The source is a woman under 30 who had recovered from COVID-19. Each CDR3 is given with its conserved first and last residue. D genes are given only for firm matches. A clone size is listed for some rows: how often the clone was seen (once, few, many), or a class if it is expanded.

TRBV7-2	NA	TRBJ2-3	TRBD2	TGTGCCAGCAGCTTATGGGGACTAGCGGGGCCTAGCACAGATACGCAGTATTTT	CASSLWGLAGPSTDTQYF
TRBV19	once	TRBJ1-2	NA	TGTGCCAGTAGTAGCAGGGGTGCTGGCTACACCTTC	CASSSRGAGYTF
TRBV4-1	NA	TRBJ2-5	TRBD2	TGCGCCAGCAGCCCGCAGGGAGCGGGGAGGTCGAGCGAGACCCAGTACTTC	CASSPQGAGRSSETQYF
TRBV4-1	NA	TRBJ1-3	NA	TGCGCCAGCAGCCAAGTGGGAAGGGGTAGTCGGGCTGGAAACACCATATATTTT	CASSQVGRGSRAGNTIYF
TRBV19	NA	TRBJ2-5	NA	TGTGCCAGTAAGGTCGGCGGTCAAGAGACCCAGTACTTC	CASKVGGQETQYF
TRBV3-1/TRBV3-2	NA	TRBJ2-1	NA	TGTGCCAGCAGCCAAGTGGACTTGATCGATGAGCAGTTCTTC	CASSQVDLIDEQFF
TRBV19	NA	TRBJ2-2	TRBD1	TGTGCCAGTAGTGTCCGACAGGGGCTAGCGTCTAACACCGGGGAGCTGTTTTTT	CASSVRQGLASNTGELFF
TRBV19	NA	TRBJ1-4	NA	TGTGCCAGTAGTATGGGGGCTGAAAGGGCCGGAAAACTGTTTTTT	CASSMGAERAGKLFF
TRBV4-3	once	TRBJ1-3	TRBD1	TGCGCCAGCAGCCTCGGGACAGGGGGTAACGGAAACACCATATATTTT	CASSLGTGGNGNTIYF
TRBV10-3	NA	TRBJ1-1	NA	TGTGCCATCAGTGATGGAGGCCTTGAAGCTTTCTTT	CAISDGGLEAFF
TRBV4-1	NA	TRBJ1-5	TRBD1	TGCGCCAGCAGCCAAGGGACAGGGGGCAGTCAGCCCCAGCATTTT	CASSQGTGGSQPQHF
TRBV6-5	NA	TRBJ2-7	TRBD1	TGTGCCAGCAGCTACACCGGGACAGGGGCCTACGAGCAGTACTTC	CASSYTGTGAYEQYF
TRBV7-6	NA	TRBJ2-3	TRBD2	TGTGCCAGCAGCCCACAATCCCTAGCGGGGGCCACAGATACGCAGTATTTT	CASSPQSLAGATDTQYF
TRBV7-9	NA	TRBJ2-2	TRBD1	TGTGCCAGCAGCTTACGTGGGACAGGGGGGACCGGGGAGCTGTTTTTT	CASSLRGTGGTGELFF
TRBV2	NA	TRBJ2-2	TRBD1	TGTGCCAGCAGTGAACCGGGACAGGGTATAGCCGGGGAGCTGTTTTTT	CASSEPGQGIAGELFF
TRBV6-2/TRBV6-3	NA	TRBJ2-5	TRBD1	TGTGCCAGCAGTCCGGGACAGTCAGTGGAGACCCAGTACTTC	CASSPGQSVETQYF
TRBV12-3/TRBV12-4	NA	TRBJ1-2	NA	TGTGCCAGCAGTTCCAGGGGCCGCTATGGCTACACCTTC	CASSSRGRYGYTF
TRBV6-2/TRBV6-3	once	TRBJ1-5	TRBD1	TGTGCCAGCAGTAATGGACAGGGGGTGAGCAATCAGCCCCAGCATTTT	CASSNGQGVSNQPQHF
TRBV25-1	NA	TRBJ2-5	TRBD2	TGTGCCAGCAGTGATACTAGCGGGGGGGCAGGGCAAGAGACCCAGTACTTC	CASSDTSGGAGQETQYF
TRBV19	NA	TRBJ1-1	TRBD1	TGTGCCAGTAGTATACCCGCGACAGGGGGCGCGAACACTGAAGCTTTCTTT	CASSIPATGGANTEAFF
TRBV7-9	NA	TRBJ2-7	NA	TGTGCCAGCAGCTACCGGGAGCCTCCCTACGAGCAGTACTTC	CASSYREPPYEQYF
TRBV11-3	NA	TRBJ2-1	TRBD2	TGTGCCAGCAGCTATCTAGCGGCCGGAAATGAGCAGTTCTTC	CASSYLAAGNEQFF
TRBV28	NA	TRBJ1-3	NA	TGTGCCAGCAGGACCCACCGGGGGTACGGAAACACCATATATTTT	CASRTHRGYGNTIYF